This T cell receptor beta chain was observed in a study of blood T cell repertoires in COVID-19. About the study: T cells, B-cell-depleted T cells, or PBMCs provided the cDNA or gDNA that served as material.

This clone was found once. Using immunoSEQ multiplex PCR, the repertoire was profiled, and TCRdb retains in-frame clones only, with some absent. The sample holds roughly 180,000 clones, 60% to 85% seen once. The V end lost 3 bases, the J end lost 0 bases, and 15 bases lay between the germline ends. Germline V CDR1 and CDR2: SGHVS, FNYEAQ. CDR3 length: 18 residues. The clonotype comes from a woman aged 60-75 years with COVID-19, enrolled during active disease. The rearrangement links TRBV7-6 to TRBJ2-6, with D tentatively TRBD1 (5 bases). Sequenced sample: peripheral blood. The chain's CDR3 is CASSFPGQIFSGANVLTF. CDR3 sequence (DNA): TGTGCCAGCAGCTTCCCAGGACAAATTTTCTCTGGGGCCAACGTCCTGACTTTC.